One sample yielded the 25 T cell receptor beta chains listed below, sequenced in a study of T cell responses to AZD1222 COVID-19 vaccine. Only in-frame clones appear in the TCRdb table, and some are missing; sequencing was by immunoSEQ multiplex PCR. Here the sample spans around 130,000 clones, roughly 92% being singletons. The sequences come from peripheral blood, collected 28 days after the second AZD1222 dose. The receptors stem from an adult who received the AZD1222 COVID-19 vaccine.

The count of this clone is one. This chain joins TRBV5-6 and TRBJ1-1; D ambiguous. This CDR3 region has 14 residues. V lost 4 bases and J lost 5, with 15 bases in between. Germline lookup yields CDR1 SGHDT and CDR2 YYEEEE. The CDR3 DNA is TGTGCCAGCAGCCTTGGACCCCCTAGGACTGAAGCTTTCTTT. Residues: CASSLGPPRTEAFF.

The chain uses TRBV6-5 and TRBJ2-5; perhaps TRBD1 as D (6 bases). CDR1 is MNHEY, CDR2 SVGAGI, per germline. V was clipped by 2 bases and J by 7 bases, with 20 bases between them. This CDR3 has 16 amino acids. CDR3 coding DNA: TGTGCCAGCAGTTACAACGAGGACAGCGTAGGAGGGACCCAGTACTTC. It is translated as CASSYNEDSVGGTQYF.

V is TRBV5-6 and J is TRBJ1-5; TRBD1 might be the D (6 bases). Trimming removed 4 bases from V and 0 bases from J, with 14 bases in between. This CDR3 has 16 residues. In germline, CDR1 is SGHDT, CDR2 YYEEEE. The CDR3 region has the DNA TGTGCCAGCAGCGTCTGGACAGCCTATAGCAATCAGCCCCAGCATTTT. It encodes CASSVWTAYSNQPQHF.

This chain links TRBV7-2 with TRBJ2-1; no definite D call. Germline V CDR1 and CDR2: SGHTA, FQGNSA. V was clipped by 0 bases and J by 0 bases, with 12 bases between them. CDR3 length: 17 amino acids. The CDR3 nucleotides are TGTGCCAGCAGCTTAGCTGGGAAGGGAATCTCCTACAATGAGCAGTTCTTC. Translated, it gives CASSLAGKGISYNEQFF. Filled out from reference TRBV7-2 and TRBJ2-1, the complete variable domain reads GAGVSQSPSNKVTEKGKDVELRCDPISGHTALYWYRQSLGQGLEFLIYFQGNSAPDKSGLPSDRFSAERTGGSVSTLTIQRTQQEDSAVYLCASSLAGKGISYNEQFFGPGTRLTVL.

The V and J genes are TRBV7-9 and TRBJ1-1; a possible D gene is TRBD1 (6 bases). The germline V and J ends were trimmed by 5 bases and 6 bases, with 16 bases remaining between them. Germline CDR1 reads SEHNR; CDR2 reads FQNEAQ (reference sequence). The CDR3 has 14 residues. CDR3 loop: CASSLGGLVAEAFF. The DNA of the CDR3 is TGTGCCAGCAGCCTCGGGGGCCTCGTCGCTGAAGCTTTCTTT.

This chain connects TRBV7-2 to TRBJ2-3, with D perhaps matching TRBD2 (6 bases). The CDR3 contains 16 residues. Germline values: CDR1 SGHTA, CDR2 FQGNSA. Trimming removed 5 bases from V and 0 bases from J, with 15 bases in between. CDR3 bases: TGTGCCAGCAGCCCCACTGGGGCGGGAAGCACAGATACGCAGTATTTT. Translation gives CASSPTGAGSTDTQYF.

This chain connects TRBV7-2 to TRBJ2-2; 9 bases are a match to TRBD1. This CDR3 is 15 amino acids long. The junction had 6 bases not matched to a gene; V was cut back by 6 bases and J by 4 bases. CDR1 and CDR2 (germline): SGHTA, FQGNSA. The CDR3 DNA is TGTGCCAGCAGACCACAGGGGGCGGGCACCGGGGAGCTGTTTTTT. This gives the protein CASRPQGAGTGELFF.

V usage is TRBV7-2 and J usage is TRBJ2-7; D is ambiguous. V lost 2 bases, J lost 7 bases, and 12 bases lay in between. CDR3 size: 13 residues. Germline V CDR1 and CDR2: SGHTA, FQGNSA. The DNA of the CDR3 is TGTGCCAGCAGCTTAATTAAAACCGGGGAGCAGTACTTC. It yields the protein CASSLIKTGEQYF.

This chain links TRBV4-2 with TRBJ1-6; tentative D call: TRBD1 (5 bases). V gave up 4 bases and J gave up 6 bases, with 13 bases separating them. The CDR3 spans 15 residues. Germline CDR1 reads LGHNA; CDR2 reads YNFKEQ. CDR3 nucleotide sequence: TGTGCCAGCAGCCTCAGGACACAAAGTAATTCACCCCTCCACTTT. This gives the protein CASSLRTQSNSPLHF.

The table lists this clone with a count of one. This chain connects TRBV7-3 to TRBJ2-3; D not resolved. CDR1 SGHTA and CDR2 FQGTGA come from the germline V gene. With 4 bases removed from V and 4 bases from J, the gap between germline ends came to 9 bases. The CDR3 runs to 13 residues. DNA of the CDR3: TGTGCCAGCAGCTCCGTAATCGCAGATACGCAGTATTTT. As protein: CASSSVIADTQYF.

V and J are TRBV5-5 and TRBJ1-2; weak D call: TRBD1 (5 bases). The CDR3 has 14 residues. Germline CDR1 SGHKS, CDR2 YYEKEE (reference sequence). Trimming removed 1 base at V and 4 bases at J, with 11 bases between. This chain's CDR3 is CASSLSGDSYGYTF. For the CDR3, the DNA is TGTGCCAGCAGCTTGAGTGGGGACTCCTATGGCTACACCTTC.

The chain has TRBV12-3 or TRBV12-4 and TRBJ2-1; D remains unclear. Trimming took off 5 bases at V and 4 bases at J, with 3 bases between the two ends. The CDR3 length is 11 residues. CDR3: CASSVYNEQFF. The CDR3 DNA follows: TGTGCCAGCAGTGTTTACAATGAGCAGTTCTTC.

The chain combines TRBV6-2 or TRBV6-3 with TRBJ2-7; maybe TRBD1 (5 bases). Between the trimmed V and J ends, which lost 2 bases and 3 bases, there was a span of 14 bases. Germline CDR1 MNHEY, CDR2 SVGEGT. The CDR3 length is 15 residues. The CDR3 nucleotides read TGTGCCAGCAGTTACGAGGTTAGGGGTCTCTACGAGCAGTACTTC. Translating gives CASSYEVRGLYEQYF.

This chain links TRBV30 with TRBJ1-1; unclear D gene. Trimming left V 3 bases short and J 4 bases short, with 12 bases between. The germline gives CDR1 GTSNPN, CDR2 SVGIG (reference sequence). The CDR3 is 13 residues long. CDR3 sequence (DNA): TGTGCCTGGAGCCCTCCCAGGCTCACTGAAGCTTTCTTT. As protein: CAWSPPRLTEAFF.

The table lists this clone with a count of one. The chain combines TRBV3-1 (or the pseudogene TRBV3-2) with TRBJ1-2; 10 positions match TRBD1. Unmatched junction bases numbered 1, after V lost 4 bases and J lost 5 bases. This CDR3 is built from 13 residues. CDR1 LGHDT and CDR2 YNNKEL come from the germline V gene (reference sequence). CDR3 sequence reads: CASSRGQGYGYTF. The DNA for the CDR3 is TGTGCCAGCAGCCGGGGACAGGGGTATGGCTACACCTTC.

This clone was seen once. V and J are TRBV11-2 and TRBJ1-2; D remains unclear. CDR1 and CDR2 from the germline V gene are SGHAT and FQNNGV. This CDR3 comprises 18 residues. Trimming took off 0 bases at V and 8 bases at J, with 25 bases between the two ends. This chain's CDR3 is CASSLDRRAGRALGGYTF. DNA of the CDR3: TGTGCCAGCAGCTTAGATCGTAGGGCGGGCCGTGCCTTGGGGGGCTACACCTTC.

The chain employs TRBV11-3 and TRBJ1-1, with D hard to call. Germline loops: CDR1 SGHNT, CDR2 YENEEA. V gave up 1 base and J gave up 0 bases, with 3 bases separating them. This CDR3 region has 13 residues. As DNA, the CDR3 is TGTGCCAGCAGCTTAGGGGTGAACACTGAAGCTTTCTTT. This translates into CASSLGVNTEAFF.

The V gene is TRBV18, the J gene TRBJ2-7; 11 nucleotides match TRBD1. J gave up 1 base and V 0 bases, and 2 bases lay outside the gene matches. CDR1 is KGHSH and CDR2 is LQKENI in the germline V gene. The CDR3 is 16 residues long. DNA of the CDR3: TGTGCCAGCTCACCACCAGGACAGGGGGCTTCCTACGAGCAGTACTTC. Translation: CASSPPGQGASYEQYF.

The J gene is TRBJ1-2, the V gene TRBV15, with D perhaps matching TRBD1 (6 bases). Trimming stripped 5 bases from V and 2 bases from J, with 15 bases between. Per germline, CDR1 LNHNV and CDR2 YYDKDF (reference sequence). The length of the CDR3 is 15 residues. The CDR3 DNA follows: TGTGCCACCAGCTTCCTGAAGGGGGAGAACTATGGCTACACCTTC. Amino acids: CATSFLKGENYGYTF.

The chain links TRBV2 to TRBJ2-3; 9 nucleotides match TRBD2. After removal of 9 bases from V and 1 base from J, the junction contained 11 bases not matched to a gene. The CDR3 is 16 amino acids. Germline CDR1 and CDR2: SNHLY and FYNNEI. Written as DNA, the CDR3 is TGTGCCAGGAGTATTACTAGCGGGTCCGGCACAGATACGCAGTATTTT. This sequence encodes CARSITSGSGTDTQYF.

This clone has just one count. The chain is built from TRBV30 and TRBJ2-7; D gene ambiguous. Germline values: CDR1 GTSNPN, CDR2 SVGIG (reference sequence). The CDR3 covers 12 residues. V was pared by 2 bases and J by 6 bases, with 11 bases between. The CDR3 loop reads CAWSHAAGEQYF. DNA for the CDR3: TGTGCCTGGAGTCACGCGGCTGGCGAGCAGTACTTC.

The chain carries TRBV20-1 and TRBJ2-1; D gene ambiguous. This CDR3 spans 11 amino acids. Germline V CDR1 and CDR2: DFQATT, SNEGSKA (reference sequence). With 3 bases removed from V and 7 bases from J, the gap between germline ends came to 7 bases. The chain's CDR3 is CSASNVNEQFF. In DNA, the CDR3 is TGCAGTGCTAGTAACGTGAATGAGCAGTTCTTC.

The rearrangement joins TRBV7-3 to TRBJ2-3; D ambiguous. This CDR3 is 15 amino acids long. Trimming shortened V by 5 bases and J by 5 bases, and 17 bases separated the two germline ends. CDR1 and CDR2 (germline): SGHTA, FQGTGA. The DNA of the CDR3 is TGTGCCAGCAGCCCCGCTTCGTCAAACTTAGATACGCAGTATTTT. This translates into CASSPASSNLDTQYF.

This chain joins TRBV19 and TRBJ1-1, with 7 bases matching TRBD1. CDR1 is LNHDA and CDR2 is SQIVND in the germline V gene (reference sequence). The CDR3 runs to 13 residues. Trimming cost V 6 bases and J 6 bases; bases outside gene matches: 7. For the CDR3, the DNA is TGTGCCAGTAGCATGAGGGGGCAAGCTGAAGCTTTCTTT. Protein: CASSMRGQAEAFF.

The gene calls are TRBV4-1 and TRBJ2-7; D may be TRBD2 (5 bases). Germline V CDR1 and CDR2: MGHRA, YSYEKL. The germline V and J ends were trimmed by 0 bases and 2 bases, with 14 bases remaining between them. The CDR3 sequence is 16 residues long. CDR3 sequence (DNA): TGCGCCAGCAGCCAAGACCCCGACCTGAGGGCCTACGAGCAGTACTTC. This gives the protein CASSQDPDLRAYEQYF.